The rows below give T cell receptor beta chains drawn from one sample of a study of long-term antiretroviral therapy in people with HIV. TCRdb keeps only in-frame clones here, not all; method: immunoSEQ multiplex PCR. The data hold 20,000 to 25,000 clones, with 76% observed a single time. This sample comprised unsorted PBMCs, obtained 1.1 years before starting antiretroviral therapy. Receptor source: a woman aged 35 to 49 with HIV. The CDR3 runs from the conserved cysteine through the conserved F or W. The order of the fields is V gene, J gene, CDR3 protein.

>TRBV4-3|TRBJ2-5
CASSQSSGTGETQYF
>TRBV7-8|TRBJ2-1
CASSFSYNEQFF
>TRBV6-5|TRBJ2-1
CASSYSSGQGGQFF
>TRBV10-2|TRBJ1-2
CASSEAGTGDGYTF
>TRBV13|TRBJ1-5
CASSSRGRGSNQPQHF
>TRBV27|TRBJ1-1
CASRQGFYTEAFF
>TRBV25-1|TRBJ1-4
CASSVPAAEKLFF
>TRBV4-1|TRBJ1-3
CASSQVPTGGMAGNTIYF
>TRBV27|TRBJ1-2
CASRRTGGYYGYTF
>TRBV11-2|TRBJ1-1
CASSLVGQRAFF
>TRBV7-8|TRBJ2-7
CASSPDRGSSSSYEQYF
>TRBV5-1|TRBJ2-7
CASSLEAAPEYF
>TRBV12-5|TRBJ1-4
CASGLANRATNEKLFF
>TRBV5-1|TRBJ2-5
CASSLMETQYF
>TRBV30|TRBJ1-4
CAWRGTVLNEKLFF
>TRBV4-2|TRBJ1-3
CASSQDRGAIGSGNTIYF
>TRBV11-2|TRBJ1-1
CASSLGLQGEAFF
>TRBV4-1|TRBJ2-7
CASSRTVTGFYEQYF
>TRBV6-5|TRBJ1-2
CASSYSISGRAGGYTF
>TRBV6-5|TRBJ1-5
CASSRAGNQPQHF
>TRBV5-4|TRBJ2-3
CASSLAGGTDTQYF
>TRBV27|TRBJ1-5
CASSLTGGGQPQHF
>TRBV10-2|TRBJ2-7
CASSESRGTYEQYF
>TRBV29-1|TRBJ2-5
CSGNRDRGEETQYF
>TRBV11-3|TRBJ2-7
CASSLEEGEQYF
>TRBV29-1|TRBJ1-4
CSVEDDEGGKLFF
>TRBV4-3|TRBJ2-3
CASSQDGRGDTQYF
>TRBV6-5|TRBJ2-7
CASSSTLPGQGYEQYF
>TRBV5-4|TRBJ1-3
CASSLGPLGGGNTIYF
>TRBV5-4|TRBJ2-7
CASSLAIGTVANEQYF
>TRBV7-2|TRBJ1-1
CASSLSTGFEAFF
>TRBV19|TRBJ2-1
CASSIGHLNEQFF
>TRBV6-1|TRBJ1-2
CASSPPNYGYTF
>TRBV5-4|TRBJ2-1
CASSPAGGQNEQFF
>TRBV5-4|TRBJ1-5
CASSLRIGTSNQPQHF
>TRBV29-1|TRBJ1-1
CSVEDRVNTEAFF
>TRBV4-1|TRBJ2-2
CASSPLLGTGELFF
>TRBV25-1|TRBJ1-2
CASSDSGTGYGYTF
>TRBV27|TRBJ1-2
CATSARQAFYGYTF
>TRBV11-2|TRBJ1-6
CASSRATGVWDSPLHF